This TCR beta chain was retrieved from a study of blood T cell repertoires in COVID-19. On the study more broadly: The United States, Italy and Spain provided the acute and convalescent COVID-19 samples.

Sequenced by immunoSEQ multiplex PCR; TCRdb stores in-frame clones only, minus some. Of 200,000 to 250,000 clones listed, about 85% were seen once; the top ten hold around 2.6%. Participants spanned ages about 18 to 100 years and resided in about two dozen US areas. This clone occurred once. Deletions cut 7 bases from V and 5 bases from J, with 12 bases between. The CDR3 has 13 residues. Germline assignment: CDR1 SNHLY and CDR2 FYNNEI. The sample was PBMCs or T cells enriched from blood (not recorded which). The receptor comes from a woman in her twenties or thirties who had recovered from COVID-19. This chain uses TRBV2 with TRBJ2-1, with TRBD1 as a possible D gene (6 bases). The CDR3 DNA reads as TGTGCCAGCACGAAGGACAGAAACAATGAGCAGTTCTTC. Protein product: CASTKDRNNEQFF.